This entry lists 2 T cell receptor beta chains sequenced from one sample in a study of Graves' ophthalmopathy and Graves' hyperthyroidism (dated by TCRdb to between 2018 and 2020). The instrument was an Illumina HiSeq 2000. TCR beta CDR3 regions were amplified from RNA transcripts for repertoire sequencing. HTBI primers and the Qiagen OneStep RT-PCR kit were used in a first-round RT-PCR, which was followed by a second-round multiplex PCR, size selection and purification. The raw public data were reprocessed by TCRdb itself: fastp quality trimming at Q25, MiXCR clonotype calling, in-frame beta chains only. Merged by CDR3 protein, the rows form single entries marked with the most common genes and DNA. This sample has around 590,000 distinct CDR3 sequences in its table, and about 40% of those were observed once. The top ten clonotypes cover about 4.6% of the sample. Input material: peripheral blood or thyroid tissue (not recorded which). The receptor set was obtained from an adult man with Graves' hyperthyroidism.

The chain has TRBV29-1 and TRBJ1-4; 8 bases match TRBD1. With 8 bases clipped from V and 7 bases from J, the junction kept 12 bases outside the gene matches. The germline gives CDR1 SQVTM, CDR2 ANQGSEA. The CDR3 contains 14 residues. CDR3 loop: CSTGQGHGSEKLFF. In nucleotides, the CDR3 is TGCAGCACCGGACAGGGCCACGGAAGTGAAAAACTGTTTTTT.

The V and J genes are TRBV5-1 and TRBJ2-2; TRBD1 matches 8 bases. This CDR3 contains 18 residues. Trimming took 0 bases from V and 8 from J; bases not matched to a gene: 15. Germline lookup yields CDR1 SGHRS and CDR2 YFSETQ. CDR3 amino acids: CASSLDLGQGAFRGELFF. Here the CDR3 DNA reads TGCGCCAGCAGCTTGGATCTTGGGCAGGGGGCCTTTAGAGGGGAGCTGTTTTTT.